The 6 T cell receptor beta chains presented below share a single source sample, sequenced in a study of cytomegalovirus exposure and HLA in healthy donors. Primers: 60 Vbeta forward and 13 Jbeta reverse. Sequencing was performed with immunoSEQ multiplex PCR; in TCRdb, only in-frame clones are kept and a portion is missing. This table has about 130,000 clones, less than 75% appearing once. Sequencing was carried out using PBMCs. These receptor sequences come from a woman aged 40 to 50 in good health and CMV-seropositive.

This chain joins TRBV7-3 and TRBJ2-3, with D possibly being TRBD2 (6 bases). This CDR3 comprises 14 residues. V shed 0 bases and J shed 6 bases, with 10 bases lying between them. Looked up from germline, CDR1 is SGHTA and CDR2 is FQGTGA. CDR3 sequence (DNA): TGTGCCAGCAGCTTAACGGGGGGTAAGGATACGCAGTATTTT. Its translation: CASSLTGGKDTQYF.

The CDR3, as DNA: TGTGCCAGCAGCTTAGCCGGGTTAGGGAACACTGAAGCTTTCTTT. Translation: CASSLAGLGNTEAFF. The chain joins TRBV7-2 to TRBJ1-1; D gene ambiguous. Trimming removed 0 bases at V and 1 base at J, with 9 bases between. Germline lookup yields CDR1 SGHTA and CDR2 FQGNSA. The CDR3 covers 15 residues.

The CDR3, as DNA: TGCGCCAGCAGTTCGGGACAGGTATCCCACAATGAGCAGTTCTTC. It specifies CASSSGQVSHNEQFF. The V and J genes are TRBV5-1 and TRBJ2-1, with 8 bases fitting TRBD1. Germline V CDR1 and CDR2: SGHRS, YFSETQ. V gave up 5 bases and J gave up 5 bases; unmatched junction bases: 9. The CDR3 consists of 15 residues. The full variable domain, in which reference TRBV5-1 and TRBJ2-1 provide the parts outside the CDR3, is KAGVTQTPRYLIKTRGQQVTLSCSPISGHRSVSWYQQTPGQGLQFLFEYFSETQRNKGNFPGRFSGRQFSNSRSEMNVSTLELGDSALYLCASSSGQVSHNEQFFGPGTRLTVL.

The table lists this clone with a few counts. The V and J genes are TRBV6-5 and TRBJ2-3, with no clear D. The CDR3 consists of 16 residues. CDR1 and CDR2 (germline): MNHEY, SVGAGI. V lost 3 bases, J lost 2 bases, and 15 bases lay in between. CDR3 residues: CASSYSPPRTTDTQYF. The CDR3 DNA sequence: TGTGCCAGCAGTTATAGCCCCCCTAGAACCACAGATACGCAGTATTTT.

The chain links TRBV19 to TRBJ2-1; possible D gene TRBD1, 6 bases. V was clipped by 5 bases and J by 0 bases, with 11 bases between them. Germline CDR1 LNHDA, CDR2 SQIVND (reference sequence). The CDR3 length is 15 residues. For the CDR3, the DNA is TGTGCCAGTAGTGTCGACAGGAGCTCCTACAATGAGCAGTTCTTC. It encodes CASSVDRSSYNEQFF. Full variable domain (remainder filled in from reference TRBV19 and TRBJ2-1): DGGITQSPKYLFRKEGQNVTLSCEQNLNHDAMYWYRQDPGQGLRLIYYSQIVNDFQKGDIAEGYSVSREKKESFPLTVTSAQKNPTAFYLCASSVDRSSYNEQFFGPGTRLTVL.

This clone showed up just a few times. The CDR3 sequence: CASSEGGGNNEQFF. The CDR3 bases are TGTGCCAGCAGTGAGGGCGGGGGGAACAATGAGCAGTTCTTC. This chain links TRBV6-4 with TRBJ2-1; TRBD2 aligns across 8 bases. V lost 3 bases to trimming and J lost 5 bases; unmatched junction nucleotides: 3. The CDR3 loop spans 14 amino acids. From germline, CDR1 is MRHNA and CDR2 SNTAGT.